This paragraph reports one TCR beta chain. There is no known antigen for this receptor. No base quality information exists; no much larger clone differs at one position. These data are taken from a study of blood T cell repertoires in COVID-19 (dated by TCRdb to the early 2020s). In terms of the full investigation: The collaborator samples originated in the United States, Italy and Spain and spanned the acute and convalescent phases of COVID-19. The material from the prospective study consisted of cDNA or gDNA derived from T cells, B-cell-depleted T cells, or PBMCs. Subjects who had been exposed to COVID-19, were actively infected with it, or had recovered from it provided the deeply sampled blood TCRbeta repertoires that made up the dataset. A freely available public database, intended as a resource for researchers studying the immune response to SARS-CoV-2, is where the repertoires were released. The samples were drawn from two sources: the first 160 participants of the ongoing ImmuneRACE study, and some 1,300 subjects contributed by 6 global collaborators. Nearly every sample came with metadata listing a de-identified subject ID, COVID-19 status, age in years and sex. Where HLA class I and class II types were available, the types were taken from metadata supplied by the sample provider, not from assay-based typing. Broad study findings and their caveats: Clinical and demographic metadata were provided uncurated, with the amount varying by source and participant.

At one collaborating source in Seattle, patients were enrolled during active infection and were followed longitudinally through the course of disease. Whole blood was collected in K2EDTA tubes by collaborating institutions according to the institutions' own protocols. For TCRbeta analysis, collaborators shipped samples in one of three forms: frozen whole blood, isolated PBMCs, or DNA extracted from either of those sample types. TCRbeta CDR3 regions were amplified from genomic DNA by means of the immunoSEQ Assay, a bias-controlled multiplex PCR. The source study handled its data this way. Nucleated cell counts per sample were estimated from amplification of reference gene primers within the assay. To quantify the absolute abundance of each unique TCRbeta CDR3 rearrangement, sequence reads were collapsed and filtered. For each sample, productive Simpson clonality was calculated by taking the square root of Simpson's diversity index across productive rearrangements. Imported from immuneACCESS, the table was reduced by TCRdb to in-frame sequences with V and J called. These copies leave out some clones; in studies compared against another copy, an unresolved V gene accounts for under half, and the cause of the remainder is not known. Clone size and the V and J calls come from that table; the DNA yielded D and trimming. Recorded for this sample are about 130,000 clones; approximately 90% of them occurred a single time. Around 2.2% of the sample lies in the top ten.

The clonotype originates from a man between 50 and 59 years old with COVID-19, enrolled during active disease. The source material was peripheral blood.

In nucleotide form, the sequence is TGCAGTGCTAGTTGGAGATCCCCGAGGGTAGAGACCCAGTACTTC. Translated, this is CSASWRSPRVETQYF. The chain is assembled from TRBV20-1 and TRBJ2-5; the D gene is perhaps TRBD2, from 5 matching bases. V and J lose 3 bases and 4 bases, and a span of 18 bases separates them. CDR1 and CDR2, per the germline V gene (reference sequence), are DFQATT and SNEGSKA. The CDR3 runs 15 amino acids, cysteine and phenylalanine included. The CDR3 DNA has 45 bases and is translated from base 1.